The 23 T cell receptor beta chains given below trace back to one sample, sequenced in a study of T-cell memory formation after mild COVID-19. TCRdb used MiXCR to reprocess the 5' RACE reads, holding one entry per CDR3 protein. The data contain a few hundred thousand distinct CDR3 sequences, about 20% of them seen just once; the ten biggest clones take up around a fifth. Sequenced material: PBMCs or a T cell subset sorted from them (not recorded which). These receptors all stem from a man aged 18 to 30 who had mild COVID-19 (a few samples of this study predate the infection). Cell type and time point are not known.

In its sample, this clonotype was seen a few times. The V call is TRBV5-1, the J call TRBJ2-3; 8 bases are shared with TRBD2. There are 16 residues in the CDR3. V lost 0 bases to trimming and J lost 3 bases; unmatched junction nucleotides: 6. CDR1 and CDR2 (germline): SGHRS, YFSETQ. DNA for the CDR3: TGCGCCAGCAGCTTGGGGGCGCGGGGGGAGACAGATACGCAGTATTTT. Amino acid sequence: CASSLGARGETDTQYF.

The chain couples TRBV7-9 to TRBJ1-2; TRBD1 matches at 7 bases. This CDR3 has 15 residues. Germline V gene lookup returns CDR1 SEHNR and CDR2 FQNEAQ (reference sequence). Trimming removed 3 bases from V and 2 bases from J; junction bases left unmatched: 6. CDR3 region: CASSFRTGGNYGYTF. CDR3 DNA: TGTGCCAGCAGCTTTCGGACAGGAGGGAACTATGGCTACACCTTC.

Only a few counts were recorded for this clonotype. The chain is built from TRBV5-1 and TRBJ2-1; D possibly corresponds to TRBD1 (5 bases). The CDR3 length is 15 residues. Trimming removed 4 bases from V and 8 bases from J, with 19 bases in between. CDR1 and CDR2 (germline): SGHRS, YFSETQ. The CDR3 DNA sequence: TGCGCCAGCAGCGCGGTGACAGTTTCCCAAGATGAGCAGTTCTTC. Encoded protein: CASSAVTVSQDEQFF.

This clonotype was found a few times. The chain joins TRBV7-6 to TRBJ1-1; D gene uncertain. Per the germline V gene, CDR1 is SGHVS and CDR2 is FNYEAQ. The CDR3 is 14 residues long. Trimming removed 4 bases at V and 3 bases at J, with 12 bases between. CDR3 nucleotide sequence: TGTGCCAGCAGCTCTAGGGATGAGGACACTGAAGCTTTCTTT. It specifies CASSSRDEDTEAFF.

The chain joins TRBV12-5 to TRBJ2-3; D gene uncertain. Germline V gene sequence: CDR1 LGHNT, CDR2 FRNRAP. CDR3 length: 14 amino acids. The V gene lost 0 bases and the J gene lost 4 bases, with 8 bases spanning the gap. The CDR3, as DNA: TGTGCTAGTGGTTTGGTACCGGGTTCAGATACGCAGTATTTT. Protein product: CASGLVPGSDTQYF.

The chain has TRBV5-1 and TRBJ2-1; D possibly matches TRBD1 or TRBD2 (5 bases each). The CDR3 has 17 amino acids. V lost 4 bases, J lost 12 bases, and 29 bases lay in between. The germline CDR1 and CDR2 sequences are SGHRS and YFSETQ. CDR3 in amino acids: CASSGGRGPSSYLGQFF. In DNA, the CDR3 is TGCGCCAGCAGCGGGGGAAGGGGTCCAAGCTCGTACTTAGGGCAGTTCTTC. The entire variable domain, with the rest obtained from reference TRBV5-1 and TRBJ2-1, is as follows: KAGVTQTPRYLIKTRGQQVTLSCSPISGHRSVSWYQQTPGQGLQFLFEYFSETQRNKGNFPGRFSGRQFSNSRSEMNVSTLELGDSALYLCASSGGRGPSSYLGQFFGPGTRLTVL.

This clonotype was counted between two and nine times. The V call is TRBV7-2, the J call TRBJ2-3; no clear D. Germline values: CDR1 SGHTA, CDR2 FQGNSA. The V gene lost 7 bases and the J gene lost 6 bases, with 14 bases spanning the gap. CDR3 length: 13 residues. CDR3: CASKRVLEDTQYF. The CDR3 nucleotides read TGTGCCAGCAAACGGGTATTAGAGGATACGCAGTATTTT.

This clonotype was observed a few times. The J gene is TRBJ2-3, the V gene TRBV6-5; TRBD2 matches at 10 bases. The CDR3 sequence is 16 residues long. The germline CDR1 and CDR2 sequences are MNHEY and SVGAGI. The V segment lost 1 base and the J segment 4 bases; nucleotides outside the gene matches: 5. The CDR3 DNA follows: TGTGCCAGCAGTTACTTTCCTAGCGGGGGTCCAGATACGCAGTATTTT. This codes for CASSYFPSGGPDTQYF.

The V call is TRBV7-2, the J call TRBJ2-1; D is uncertain. Germline V gene data show CDR1 as SGHTA and CDR2 as FQGNSA. V was shortened by 3 bases and J by 0 bases, with 6 bases between the two germline ends. The CDR3 runs to 14 residues. Written as DNA, the CDR3 is TGTGCCAGCAGCTTTCAGAGCTCCTACAATGAGCAGTTCTTC. Protein product: CASSFQSSYNEQFF.

The rearrangement uses TRBV11-2 and TRBJ1-1; no clear D gene. V lost 5 bases, J lost 4 bases, and 8 bases lay in between. This CDR3 contains 12 residues. Germline CDR1 SGHAT, CDR2 FQNNGV. The CDR3 bases are TGTGCCAGCAGCCACGGGAGCACTGAAGCTTTCTTT. Translation gives CASSHGSTEAFF.

This clonotype was picked up one time. The J gene is TRBJ2-7, the V gene TRBV11-2; D remains ambiguous. Trimming removed 5 bases from V and 6 bases from J, with 14 bases in between. CDR3 length equals 13 residues. Germline CDR1 SGHAT, CDR2 FQNNGV. CDR3 loop: CASSISRAGEQYV. The CDR3 DNA reads as TGTGCCAGCAGCATTAGCCGGGCAGGCGAGCAGTACGTC.

In its sample, this clonotype was seen a few times. The chain recombines TRBV29-1 with TRBJ2-5; 11 bases align to TRBD2. The germline CDR1 and CDR2 sequences are SQVTM and ANQGSEA. The CDR3 runs 14 residues. V shed 3 bases, J shed 4 bases, and the junction held 4 bases outside the gene matches. The CDR3 spells CSVELAGGGETQYF. The CDR3 DNA sequence: TGCAGCGTTGAGCTAGCGGGGGGCGGAGAGACCCAGTACTTC.

This clonotype was seen a handful of times. The V gene is TRBV9, the J gene TRBJ2-2, with 10 nucleotides matching TRBD2. The J segment lost 2 bases and the V segment lost 3 bases, leaving 1 base of the junction unmatched. Germline loops: CDR1 SGDLS, CDR2 YYNGEE. The CDR3 has 15 amino acids. This chain's CDR3 is CASSERGGNTGELFF. The CDR3 DNA is TGTGCCAGCAGCGAGCGGGGGGGCAACACCGGGGAGCTGTTTTTT.

Here the CDR3 DNA reads TGTGCCAGCAGTTACTTGGGTATAGGGGAAAAACTGTTTTTT. Translated, it gives CASSYLGIGEKLFF. The rearrangement links TRBV6-5 to TRBJ1-4; D is unclear. CDR3 length: 14 amino acids. Trimming took off 1 base at V and 8 bases at J, with 11 bases between the two ends. In germline, CDR1 is MNHEY, CDR2 SVGAGI.

The table lists this clonotype with a few counts. V gene TRBV7-8 combines with J gene TRBJ1-6; D is uncertain. Germline loops: CDR1 SGHVS, CDR2 FQNEAQ. The CDR3 runs to 14 residues. The V end lost 1 base, the J end lost 7 bases, and 8 bases lay between the germline ends. CDR3 nucleotides: TGTGCCAGCAGCTTAGGGGCGAGGAATTCACCCCTCCACTTT. Its protein is CASSLGARNSPLHF.

This chain connects TRBV29-1 to TRBJ2-5; possibly TRBD2 for D (5 bases). Germline assignment: CDR1 SQVTM and CDR2 ANQGSEA. Trimming took off 5 bases at V and 5 bases at J, with 15 bases between the two ends. The CDR3 has 13 amino acids. The CDR3 bases are TGCAGCGTTCCGGGGAAGAGATGGGAGACCCAGTACTTC. It codes for CSVPGKRWETQYF.

Details on this clonotype: A much larger clone differs from this one at a single base, so this may be a read error. The V gene is TRBV3-1, the J gene TRBJ2-7; 8 positions match TRBD2. Germline V gene lookup returns CDR1 LGHDT and CDR2 YNNKEL (reference sequence). The CDR3 contains 15 residues. V trimming: 5 bases; J trimming: 2 bases; junction bases outside the gene matches: 8. CDR3 sequence reads: CASSLIPGLAYEQYF. The CDR3 nucleotides read TGTGCCAGCAGCTTAATTCCGGGACTAGCCTACGAGCAGTACTTC.

This clonotype was seen a single time. V and J are TRBV6-1 and TRBJ1-5; the D gene is possibly TRBD1 (5 bases). Germline CDR1 reads MNHNS; CDR2 reads SASEGT. Trimming pared 0 bases from V and 6 bases from J, leaving 21 bases between. The CDR3 is 18 amino acids. The CDR3 DNA is TGTGCCAGCAGTGAAGCTAATTGTTGGAACAGGCATTGTCAGCCCCAGCATTTT. Translated: CASSEANCWNRHCQPQHF.

The chain uses TRBV30 and TRBJ2-7; TRBD1 is a possible D gene (5 bases). The CDR3 has 12 amino acids. Germline CDR1 reads GTSNPN; CDR2 reads SVGIG (reference sequence). V was cut by 7 bases and J by 4 bases, with 14 bases left in between. The DNA for the CDR3 is TGTGCCTTGAACCGACAGCCGTACGAGCAGTACTTC. It encodes CALNRQPYEQYF.

This clonotype was seen a handful of times. The chain joins TRBV6-5 to TRBJ2-7, with D possibly TRBD1 on 6 matching bases. The germline V and J ends were trimmed by 5 bases and 4 bases, with 18 bases remaining between them. The germline gives CDR1 MNHEY, CDR2 SVGAGI. The CDR3 consists of 15 residues. CDR3 in amino acids: CASSRGTVGPYEQYV. The CDR3 DNA reads as TGTGCCAGCAGTAGGGGGACCGTGGGTCCTTACGAGCAGTACGTC.

This clonotype was detected a few times. This chain joins TRBV4-1 and TRBJ1-1; TRBD1 might be the D (6 bases). Between the trimmed V and J ends, which lost 1 base and 11 bases, there was a span of 11 bases. The CDR3 consists of 12 residues. Germline V gene lookup returns CDR1 MGHRA and CDR2 YSYEKL. DNA of the CDR3: TGCGCCAGCAGCCAAGGGGGGCACGGGGCTTTCTTT. Translated: CASSQGGHGAFF.

The chain combines TRBV20-1 with TRBJ2-7; a weak D match, TRBD1 (5 bases). CDR1 and CDR2 from the germline V gene are DFQATT and SNEGSKA (reference sequence). Trimming left V 3 bases short and J 4 bases short, with 13 bases between. The CDR3 length is 13 residues. Here the CDR3 reads CSARSVGEYEQYF. CDR3 coding DNA: TGCAGTGCTAGGTCCGTAGGGGAATACGAGCAGTACTTC.

The table lists this clonotype with a few counts. This chain uses TRBV7-2 with TRBJ2-5; 8 bases map to TRBD1. Trimming took 5 bases from V and 7 from J; bases not matched to a gene: 6. Germline V lookup: CDR1 SGHTA, CDR2 FQGNSA. The CDR3 extends over 13 amino acids. CDR3 sequence (DNA): TGTGCCAGCAGCCGACAGGGGCTGGGGACCCAGTACTTC. As protein: CASSRQGLGTQYF.